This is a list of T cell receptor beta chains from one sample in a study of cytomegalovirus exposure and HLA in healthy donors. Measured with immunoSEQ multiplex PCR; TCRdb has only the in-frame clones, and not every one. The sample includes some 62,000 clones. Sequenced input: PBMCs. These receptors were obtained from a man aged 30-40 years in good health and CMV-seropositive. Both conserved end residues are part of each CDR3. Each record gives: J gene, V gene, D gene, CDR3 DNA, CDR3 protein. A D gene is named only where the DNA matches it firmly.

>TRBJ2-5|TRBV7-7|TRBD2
TGTGCTAGCAGCTTAGGAGGACTAGCGGGGTTCGAGACCCAGTACTTC
CASSLGGLAGFETQYF
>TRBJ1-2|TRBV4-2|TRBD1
TGTGCCAGCAGCCAAGGGACAGGAGGAGTCTATGGCTACACCTTC
CASSQGTGGVYGYTF
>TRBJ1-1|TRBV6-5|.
TGTGCCAGCAGTTACCACCCGGGAACTGAAGCTTTCTTT
CASSYHPGTEAFF
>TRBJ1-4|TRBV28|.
TGTGCCAGCAGTTTCCACGCGGGCAGTGGAGACGAAAAACTGTTTTTT
CASSFHAGSGDEKLFF
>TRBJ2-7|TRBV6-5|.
TGTGCCAGCAGTTACCCCGGGGGTTCCTACGAGCAGTACTTC
CASSYPGGSYEQYF
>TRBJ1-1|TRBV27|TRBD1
TGTGCCAGCAGAAAGACAGGGCCTGAAGCTTTCTTT
CASRKTGPEAFF
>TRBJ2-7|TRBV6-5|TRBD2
TGTGCCAGCAGGCAACCGGGACTAGCGGGAACGCAGTACTTC
CASRQPGLAGTQYF
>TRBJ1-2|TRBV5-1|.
TGCGCCAGCAGCTTACAGGGAATCTATGGCTACACCTTC
CASSLQGIYGYTF
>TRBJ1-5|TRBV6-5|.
TGTGCCAGCAGTTTACAGGGTAGCAATCAGCCCCAGCATTTT
CASSLQGSNQPQHF
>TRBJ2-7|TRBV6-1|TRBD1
TGTGCCAGCAGTAAAGGACAGGGGGCCTCCTACGAGCAGTACTTC
CASSKGQGASYEQYF
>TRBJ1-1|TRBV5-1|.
TGCGCCAGCAGCTGGGGGGGCAGATCTGAAGCTTTCTTT
CASSWGGRSEAFF
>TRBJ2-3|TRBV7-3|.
TGTGCCAGCAGCTCCTCTAGCACAGATACGCAGTATTTT
CASSSSSTDTQYF
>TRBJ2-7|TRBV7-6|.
TGTGCCAGCAGCTTAGAAGAGGGGGCCTACGAGCAGTACTTC
CASSLEEGAYEQYF
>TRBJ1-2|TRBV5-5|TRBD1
TGTGCCAGCAGCCCGACACCCGACAGGGTCTATGGCTACACCTTC
CASSPTPDRVYGYTF
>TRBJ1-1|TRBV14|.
TGTGCCAGCAGCGACGACAGCCGGCAAGCTTTCTTT
CASSDDSRQAFF
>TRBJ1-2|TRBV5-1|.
TGCGCCAGCAGCTTTACTGGAGGAAGGGGTTATGGGGAGGCCTTC
CASSFTGGRGYGEAF
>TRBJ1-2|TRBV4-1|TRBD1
TGCGCCAGCAGCCAAGAGGCAGGGGGGTGGGGCTATGGCTACACCTTC
CASSQEAGGWGYGYTF
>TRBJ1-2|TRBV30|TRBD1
TGTGCCTGGAGTGTACTGGAGGGACAGGGGAATGGCTACACCTTC
CAWSVLEGQGNGYTF
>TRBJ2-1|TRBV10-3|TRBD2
TGTGCCATCAGTGAGTTTGGAAGCGGGGGTTCCTACAATGAGCAGTTCTTC
CAISEFGSGGSYNEQFF
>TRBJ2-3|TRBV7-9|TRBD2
TGTGCCAGCAGCCTACTAGCGGGGGGTTCCAGGGCAGATACGCAGTATTTT
CASSLLAGGSRADTQYF
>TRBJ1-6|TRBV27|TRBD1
TGTGCCAGCAGCTACATGGACAGGAATTCACCCCTCCACTTT
CASSYMDRNSPLHF
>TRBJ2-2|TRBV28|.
TGTGCCAGCAGTCCCTACTTTCAGGGAGGCACCGGGGAGCTGTTTTTT
CASSPYFQGGTGELFF